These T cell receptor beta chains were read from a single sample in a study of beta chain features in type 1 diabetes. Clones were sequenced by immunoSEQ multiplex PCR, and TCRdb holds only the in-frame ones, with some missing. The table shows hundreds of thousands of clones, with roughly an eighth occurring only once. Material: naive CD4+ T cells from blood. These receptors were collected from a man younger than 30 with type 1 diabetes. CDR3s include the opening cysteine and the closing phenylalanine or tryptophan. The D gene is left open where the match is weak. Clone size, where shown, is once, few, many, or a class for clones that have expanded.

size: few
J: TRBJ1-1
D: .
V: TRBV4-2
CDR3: CASSQDRGRKNTEAFF
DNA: TGTGCCAGCAGCCAAGATCGGGGACGGAAGAACACTGAAGCTTTCTTT

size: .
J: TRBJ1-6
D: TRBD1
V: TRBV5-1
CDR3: CASSSLSGTGHSPLHF
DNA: TGCGCCAGCAGCAGCCTTTCAGGGACAGGGCATTCACCCCTCCACTTT

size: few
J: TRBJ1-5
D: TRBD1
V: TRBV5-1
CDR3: CASSFGTGDNQPQHF
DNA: TGCGCCAGCAGCTTCGGGACAGGCGACAATCAGCCCCAGCATTTT

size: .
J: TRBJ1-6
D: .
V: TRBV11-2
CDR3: CASTDSNSPLHF
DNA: TGTGCCAGCACCGACAGTAATTCACCCCTCCACTTT

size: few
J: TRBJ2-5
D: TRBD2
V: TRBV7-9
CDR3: CAVAGLQETQYF
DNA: TGTGCCGTAGCGGGACTCCAAGAGACCCAGTACTTC

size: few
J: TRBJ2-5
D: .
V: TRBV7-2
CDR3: CASSLTLGTQYF
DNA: TGTGCCAGCAGCTTAACCTTGGGGACCCAGTACTTC

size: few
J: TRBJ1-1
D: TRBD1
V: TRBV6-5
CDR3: CASRPTGGRTEAFF
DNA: TGTGCCAGCAGACCCACAGGGGGTAGGACTGAAGCTTTCTTT

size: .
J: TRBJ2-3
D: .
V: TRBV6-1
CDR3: CASSEGGGTDTQYF
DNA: TGTGCCAGCAGTGAAGGTGGGGGCACAGATACGCAGTATTTT

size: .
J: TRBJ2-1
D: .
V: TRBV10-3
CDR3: CAIMGGASYNEQFF
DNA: TGTGCCATCATGGGGGGGGCGTCCTACAATGAGCAGTTCTTC

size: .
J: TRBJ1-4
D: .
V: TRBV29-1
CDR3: CSARGGSEKLFF
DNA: TGCAGCGCTCGAGGGGGTAGTGAAAAACTGTTTTTT

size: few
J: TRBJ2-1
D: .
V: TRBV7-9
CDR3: CASSLIAEYNEQFF
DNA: TGTGCCAGCAGCTTAATCGCGGAATACAATGAGCAGTTCTTC

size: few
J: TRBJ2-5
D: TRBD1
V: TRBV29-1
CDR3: CSVDRGQETQYF
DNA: TGCAGCGTTGACAGGGGGCAAGAGACCCAGTACTTC

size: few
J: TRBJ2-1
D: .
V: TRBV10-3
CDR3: CAISRLEGNEQFF
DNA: TGTGCCATCAGTAGACTAGAGGGTAATGAGCAGTTCTTC

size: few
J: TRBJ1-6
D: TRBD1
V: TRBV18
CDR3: CASSPSDRGTNSPLHF
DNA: TGTGCCAGCTCACCGTCGGACAGGGGGACTAATTCACCCCTCCACTTT

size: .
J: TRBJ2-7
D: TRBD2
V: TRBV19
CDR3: CASSILGTSANYEQYF
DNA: TGTGCCAGTAGTATACTTGGGACTAGCGCGAACTACGAGCAGTACTTC

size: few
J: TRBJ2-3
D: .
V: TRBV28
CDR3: CASSSPEDHTDTQYF
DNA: TGTGCCAGCAGTTCCCCCGAAGACCACACAGATACGCAGTATTTT

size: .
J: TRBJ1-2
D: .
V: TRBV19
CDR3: CASSIEENANYGYTF
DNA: TGTGCCAGTAGTATAGAAGAGAACGCTAACTATGGCTACACCTTC

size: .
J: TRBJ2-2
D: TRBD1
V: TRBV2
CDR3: CASRAPGGSTGELFF
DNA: TGTGCCAGCAGGGCACCAGGGGGTAGCACCGGGGAGCTGTTTTTT

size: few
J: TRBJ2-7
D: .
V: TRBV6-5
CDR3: CASRQGTLTYEQYF
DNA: TGTGCCAGCAGGCAAGGGACTCTTACCTACGAGCAGTACTTC

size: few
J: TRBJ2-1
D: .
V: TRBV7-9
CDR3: CASSSRPGHEQFF
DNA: TGTGCCAGCAGTTCACGACCGGGCCACGAGCAGTTCTTC

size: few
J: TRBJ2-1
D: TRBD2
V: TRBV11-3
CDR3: CASSLDSGSPYNEQFF
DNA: TGTGCCAGCAGCTTAGATAGCGGGAGTCCCTACAATGAGCAGTTCTTC

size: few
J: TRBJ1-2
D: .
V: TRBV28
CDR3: CAYAAGVGYGYTF
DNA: TGTGCTTACGCAGCGGGGGTAGGCTATGGCTACACCTTC

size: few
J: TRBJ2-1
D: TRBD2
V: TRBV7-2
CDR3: CASSRTSGPNEQFF
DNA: TGTGCCAGCAGCCGGACTAGCGGCCCTAATGAGCAGTTCTTC

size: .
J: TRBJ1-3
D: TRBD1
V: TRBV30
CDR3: CAWSVSAGTGDGNTIYF
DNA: TGTGCCTGGAGTGTATCGGCGGGGACAGGGGATGGAAACACCATATATTTT

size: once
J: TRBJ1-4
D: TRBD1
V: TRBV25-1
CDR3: CASRAGTGVEKLFF
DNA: TGTGCCAGCAGGGCCGGGACAGGGGTCGAAAAACTGTTTTTT

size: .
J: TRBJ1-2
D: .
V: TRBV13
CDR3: CASLEAGKVSGYTF
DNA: TGTGCCAGCTTGGAGGCAGGGAAAGTATCTGGCTACACCTTC

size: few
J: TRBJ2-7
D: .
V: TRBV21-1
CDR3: CASSLSFSYEQYF
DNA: TGTGCCAGCAGCCTCTCGTTCTCCTACGAGCAGTACTTC

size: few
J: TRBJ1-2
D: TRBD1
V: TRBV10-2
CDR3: CASSEMQGAVGYTF
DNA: TGCGCCAGCAGTGAGATGCAGGGGGCTGTTGGCTACACCTTC

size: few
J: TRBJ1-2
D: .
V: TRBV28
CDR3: CATAEVVGSYGYTF
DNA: TGTGCCACCGCCGAGGTAGTCGGCTCCTATGGCTACACCTTC

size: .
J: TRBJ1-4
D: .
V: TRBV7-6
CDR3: CASSPSLDSEKLFF
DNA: TGTGCCAGCAGCCCCAGCTTGGACAGTGAAAAACTGTTTTTT

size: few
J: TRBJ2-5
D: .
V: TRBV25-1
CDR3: CASSDDRNQETQYF
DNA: TGTGCCAGCAGTGACGACAGGAACCAAGAGACCCAGTACTTC

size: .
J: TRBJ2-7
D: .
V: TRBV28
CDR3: CASSLAAYEQYF
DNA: TGTGCCAGCAGTTTAGCGGCCTACGAGCAGTACTTC

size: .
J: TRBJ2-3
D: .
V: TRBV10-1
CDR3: CASSIDRATDTQYF
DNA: TGCGCCAGCAGCATCGACAGAGCCACAGATACGCAGTATTTT

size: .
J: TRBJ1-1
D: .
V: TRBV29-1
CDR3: CSVRTVKNTEAFF
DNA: TGCAGCGTCCGGACAGTGAAGAACACTGAAGCTTTCTTT

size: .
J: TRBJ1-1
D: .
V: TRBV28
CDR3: CASSLFGRGAFF
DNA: TGTGCCAGCAGTTTATTTGGGCGGGGAGCTTTCTTT

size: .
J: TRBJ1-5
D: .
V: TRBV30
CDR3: CAWSEGSNQPQHF
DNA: TGTGCCTGGAGTGAAGGAAGCAATCAGCCCCAGCATTTT

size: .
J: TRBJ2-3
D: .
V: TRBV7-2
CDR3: CASSPYTDTQYF
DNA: TGTGCCAGCAGCCCTTACACAGATACGCAGTATTTT

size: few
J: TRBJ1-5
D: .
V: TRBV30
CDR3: CAWSVTGYSNQPQHF
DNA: TGTGCCTGGAGTGTGACAGGATATAGCAATCAGCCCCAGCATTTT

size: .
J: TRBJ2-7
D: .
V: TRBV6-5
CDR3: CASSEYDGLEQYF
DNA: TGTGCCAGCAGTGAATACGACGGATTGGAGCAGTACTTC

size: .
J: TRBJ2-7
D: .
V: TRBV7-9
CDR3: CASSLASTRGRKNYEQYF
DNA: TGTGCCAGCAGCTTAGCGAGCACCCGTGGCAGGAAGAACTACGAGCAGTACTTC

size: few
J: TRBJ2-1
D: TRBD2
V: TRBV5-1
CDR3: CASSLPHSGSSYNEQFF
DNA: TGCGCCAGCAGCTTGCCTCATAGCGGGAGCTCCTACAATGAGCAGTTCTTC

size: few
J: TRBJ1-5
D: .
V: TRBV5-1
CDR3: CASTRQNYSNQPQHF
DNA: TGCGCCAGCACCCGACAGAACTATAGCAATCAGCCCCAGCATTTT

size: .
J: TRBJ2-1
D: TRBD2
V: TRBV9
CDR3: CASTPRGGLYNEQFF
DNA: TGTGCCAGCACCCCCCGGGGGGGCCTTTACAATGAGCAGTTCTTC

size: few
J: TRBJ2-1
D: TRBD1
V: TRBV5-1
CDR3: CASSLEPGQGYNEQFF
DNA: TGCGCCAGCAGCTTAGAACCGGGACAGGGCTACAATGAGCAGTTCTTC

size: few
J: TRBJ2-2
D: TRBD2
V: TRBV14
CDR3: CASSFTSGIPGELFF
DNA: TGTGCCAGCAGCTTCACTAGCGGGATACCCGGGGAGCTGTTTTTT

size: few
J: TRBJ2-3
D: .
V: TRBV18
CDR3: CASSRLDTQYF
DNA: TGTGCCAGCTCAAGATTAGATACGCAGTATTTT

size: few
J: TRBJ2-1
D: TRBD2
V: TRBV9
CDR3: CASSQTSGGYNEQFF
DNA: TGTGCCAGCAGCCAAACTAGCGGGGGTTACAATGAGCAGTTCTTC

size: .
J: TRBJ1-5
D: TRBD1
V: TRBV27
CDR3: CASSLSRTGLGSPQHF
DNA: TGTGCCAGCAGTTTATCGAGGACAGGGCTTGGGTCACCCCAGCATTTT

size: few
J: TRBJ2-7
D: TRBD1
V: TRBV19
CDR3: CASSSRTGASSYEQYF
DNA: TGTGCCAGTAGTTCCCGGACAGGGGCCTCATCCTACGAGCAGTACTTC

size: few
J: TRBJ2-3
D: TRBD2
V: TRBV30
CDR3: CAWRLMGLEDTQYF
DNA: TGTGCCTGGAGATTAATGGGACTAGAGGATACGCAGTATTTT

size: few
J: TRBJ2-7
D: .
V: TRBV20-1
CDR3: CSAEGTYEQYF
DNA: TGCAGTGCCGAAGGGACCTACGAGCAGTACTTC

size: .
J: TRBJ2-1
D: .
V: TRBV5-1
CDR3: CASSPAGANYEQFF
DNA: TGCGCCAGCAGCCCGGCTGGAGCTAACTATGAGCAGTTCTTC

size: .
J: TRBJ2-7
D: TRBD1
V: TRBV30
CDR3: CAWSTGGGYEQYF
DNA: TGTGCCTGGAGTACAGGGGGCGGCTACGAGCAGTACTTC

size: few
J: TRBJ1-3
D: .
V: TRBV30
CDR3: CAWSGRSYGNTIYF
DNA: TGTGCCTGGAGTGGTCGCAGCTATGGAAACACCATATATTTT

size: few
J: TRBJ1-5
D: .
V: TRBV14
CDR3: CASSPSGRENQPQHF
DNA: TGTGCCAGCAGCCCCTCCGGGAGGGAAAATCAGCCCCAGCATTTT

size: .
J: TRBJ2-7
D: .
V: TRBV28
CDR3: CASSGQSEGSYEQYF
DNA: TGTGCCAGCAGCGGACAGTCTGAAGGATCCTACGAGCAGTACTTC

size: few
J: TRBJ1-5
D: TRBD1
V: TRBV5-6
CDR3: CASSLDRGLSQPQHF
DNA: TGTGCCAGCAGCTTGGACAGGGGGCTGAGTCAGCCCCAGCATTTT